The clone carrying this T cell receptor (beta chain) was picked up one time. This likely stems from a read error, as it lies one base from a far larger clone. One entry per CDR3 protein results from TCRdb running MiXCR on the reads. The table shows about 250,000 distinct CDR3 sequences, with roughly 26% occurring only once. These data come from a study of kidney transplant recipient with SARS-CoV-2 infection. This CDR3 has 13 residues. The material sequenced was a blood sample, taken at baseline and on roughly day 110 from a kidney transplant recipient. The TCR originated in a male patient aged 30 to 40 who had COVID-19 and was a kidney transplant recipient. A subset of T cells may come from the graft donor. The chain has TRBV12-3 or TRBV12-4 and TRBJ2-4, with D unresolved. This chain's CDR3 is CASSFASLRGCTF. The CDR3 nucleotides are TGTGCCAGCAGTTTTGCCAGCCTAAGAGGCTGCACCTTC.